The 31 T cell receptor beta chains below all came from one sample that was sequenced in a study of shared clonotypes between healthy human individuals. Clones were read by immunoSEQ multiplex PCR, and TCRdb kept only the in-frame ones, dropping some. The sample holds hundreds of thousands of clones; more than 60% are singletons and the top ten take under 11%. Material for sequencing was memory CD4+ T cells sorted from blood. The subset denotes: CD45RA-negative fraction. The receptors were gathered from a man between 25 and 39 years old in good health.

The chain has TRBV6-1 and TRBJ2-2; D is possibly TRBD1 or TRBD2 (5 bases each). Germline CDR1 MNHNS, CDR2 SASEGT. Trimming cost V 4 bases and J 2 bases, with 8 bases left between them. This CDR3 comprises 14 residues. The CDR3: CASSGGTNTGELFF. The CDR3 DNA sequence: TGTGCCAGCAGTGGAGGGACCAACACCGGGGAGCTGTTTTTT.

The rearrangement uses TRBV11-1 and TRBJ1-1, with D maybe TRBD1 (6 bases). The CDR3 is made up of 15 amino acids. CDR1 and CDR2 from the germline V gene are SGHAT and FQDESV (reference sequence). V lost 5 bases and J lost 7, with 20 bases in between. CDR3 coding DNA: TGTGCCAGCAGCATATCGCGGGGGGCGACGGGTGAAGCTTTCTTT. This gives the protein CASSISRGATGEAFF.

This clone has at least ten counts. The V gene is TRBV7-2, the J gene TRBJ2-3; maybe TRBD2 (5 bases). Germline CDR1 SGHTA, CDR2 FQGNSA. V was cut by 5 bases and J by 12 bases, with 18 bases left in between. The CDR3 is 13 residues long. CDR3 DNA sequence: TGTGCCAGCAGCACGACCCACCTAGGACTTCAGTATTTT. Translation: CASSTTHLGLQYF. Combining the CDR3 with reference TRBV7-2 and TRBJ2-3 gives the whole variable domain GAGVSQSPSNKVTEKGKDVELRCDPISGHTALYWYRQSLGQGLEFLIYFQGNSAPDKSGLPSDRFSAERTGGSVSTLTIQRTQQEDSAVYLCASSTTHLGLQYFGPGTRLTVL.

This clone occurred a few times. This chain joins TRBV6-1 and TRBJ2-7; D remains unclear. V lost 7 bases and J 5 bases, leaving 15 bases between the germline ends. CDR1 and CDR2 from the germline V gene are MNHNS and SASEGT. The CDR3 has 13 amino acids. The CDR3 loop is CASIGQLIDEQYF. Here the CDR3 DNA reads TGTGCCAGCATTGGGCAGCTTATCGACGAGCAGTACTTC.

About this clone: This probably arose from a read error, given a far larger clone one base away. The chain carries TRBV28 and TRBJ1-2; the D is unclear. Trimming removed 6 bases from V and 4 bases from J, with 12 bases in between. This CDR3 is 13 amino acids long. Germline CDR1 reads MDHEN; CDR2 reads SYDVKM. The CDR3: CASRPEAVYGYTF. DNA of the CDR3: TGTGCCAGCAGGCCAGAGGCGGTCTATGGCTACACCTTC.

The gene calls are TRBV6-5 and TRBJ2-5; D is unclear. The germline V gene encodes CDR1 MNHEY and CDR2 SVGAGI. Trimming took 2 bases from V and 7 from J, leaving 14 bases between them. The CDR3 totals 14 residues. DNA for the CDR3: TGTGCCAGCAGTTACAGGGCAGACCGCGGGACCCAGTACTTC. It is translated as CASSYRADRGTQYF.

In this sample, this clone turned up a few times. This chain joins TRBV30 and TRBJ1-1; 7 positions match TRBD1. The CDR3 is made up of 13 amino acids. J gave up 3 bases and V 6 bases, and 7 bases lay outside the gene matches. Germline CDR1 and CDR2: GTSNPN and SVGIG (reference sequence). This CDR3 is CACAFTGDTEAFF. CDR3 DNA: TGTGCCTGCGCCTTTACAGGGGACACTGAAGCTTTCTTT.

The V and J genes are TRBV9 and TRBJ2-7; the D gene is possibly TRBD2 (6 bases). The CDR3 loop spans 16 amino acids. The germline V gene has CDR1 SGDLS and CDR2 YYNGEE. Trimming left V 3 bases short and J 6 bases short, with 22 bases between. The chain's CDR3 is CASSGGLRGGTAEQYF. The CDR3 DNA reads TGTGCCAGCAGCGGCGGCTTGCGGGGAGGAACCGCCGAGCAGTACTTC.

This chain links TRBV18 with TRBJ2-1; a weak D match, TRBD2 (5 bases). With 3 bases removed from V and 3 bases from J, the gap between germline ends came to 21 bases. The CDR3 is 18 residues long. Germline CDR1 reads KGHSH; CDR2 reads LQKENI. CDR3 nucleotide sequence: TGTGCCAGCTCACCGCTAGCAGCGCTTCAGGTGGGCTACAATGAGCAGTTCTTC. Translation gives CASSPLAALQVGYNEQFF. Filled out from reference TRBV18 and TRBJ2-1, the complete variable domain reads NAGVMQNPRHLVRRRGQEARLRCSPMKGHSHVYWYRQLPEEGLKFMVYLQKENIIDESGMPKERFSAEFPKEGPSILRIQQVVRGDSAAYFCASSPLAALQVGYNEQFFGPGTRLTVL.

This clone has more than one count but fewer than ten. The chain links TRBV4-2 to TRBJ2-1; TRBD2 agrees at 13 bases. This CDR3 has 16 residues. J was trimmed by 6 bases and V by 2 bases; bases with no gene match: 4. CDR1 and CDR2 (germline): LGHNA, YNFKEQ. The CDR3 region is CASSQSRTSGGNEQFF. For the CDR3, the DNA is TGTGCCAGCAGCCAATCCCGGACTAGCGGGGGCAATGAGCAGTTCTTC.

The chain has TRBV29-1 and TRBJ1-1, with TRBD1 matching over 10 bases. This CDR3 comprises 11 residues. Germline V CDR1 and CDR2: SQVTM, ANQGSEA. The ends lost 4 bases at V and 11 bases at J; junction bases unmatched: 4. CDR3 sequence: CSVADRGLAFF. CDR3 bases: TGCAGCGTTGCCGACAGGGGGCTGGCTTTCTTT.

The V and J genes are TRBV27 and TRBJ2-3, with D tentatively TRBD2 (5 bases). Trimming shortened V by 6 bases and J by 5 bases, and 6 bases separated the two germline ends. CDR3 length equals 11 residues. The germline V gene has CDR1 MNHEY and CDR2 SMNVEV (reference sequence). The CDR3 sequence: CASRREDTQYF. As DNA, the CDR3 is TGTGCCAGCAGACGGGAAGATACGCAGTATTTT.

As concerns this clone: Other DNA sequences in this specimen translate into the identical CDR3. The chain couples TRBV7-2 to TRBJ2-7, with 7 bases lining up with TRBD1. The CDR3 totals 14 residues. J gave up 3 bases and V 1 base, and 3 bases lay outside the gene matches. CDR1 SGHTA and CDR2 FQGNSA come from the germline V gene. CDR3 bases: TGTGCCAGCAGCTTAGTGGCAGGGGGCTACGAGCAGTACTTC. It codes for CASSLVAGGYEQYF.

DNA for the CDR3: TGTGCCAGCAGCTTGGATGGACTGACTCAAGAGACCCAGTACTTC. Translated: CASSLDGLTQETQYF. This chain links TRBV5-4 with TRBJ2-5; D perhaps matches TRBD2 (5 bases). V was trimmed by 0 bases and J by 2 bases, leaving 11 bases between them. CDR1 and CDR2 (germline): SGHNT, YYREEE (reference sequence). The CDR3 extends over 15 amino acids.

V is TRBV2 and J is TRBJ2-1, with D possibly TRBD1 on 6 matching bases. Trimming pared 3 bases from V and 8 bases from J, leaving 23 bases between. The CDR3 extends over 17 amino acids. The germline V gene encodes CDR1 SNHLY and CDR2 FYNNEI. The CDR3 nucleotides are TGTGCCAGCAGTGAGGGCATGGGCGCAGGGGCCCGACATGAGCAGTTCTTC. Its translation: CASSEGMGAGARHEQFF.

In its sample, this clone was seen many times. This specimen includes other DNA sequences encoding the same CDR3. The V and J genes are TRBV5-4 and TRBJ2-2; D is unclear. CDR1 SGHNT and CDR2 YYREEE come from the germline V gene (reference sequence). The CDR3 extends over 15 amino acids. Trimming pared 0 bases from V and 2 bases from J, leaving 8 bases between. CDR3 in DNA: TGTGCCAGCAGCTTGGGTGTAAGAAACACCGGGGAGCTGTTTTTT. As protein: CASSLGVRNTGELFF.

The J gene is TRBJ1-4, the V gene TRBV9, with D possibly being TRBD1 (5 bases). V lost 1 base and J 7 bases, leaving 14 bases between the germline ends. Germline V gene sequence: CDR1 SGDLS, CDR2 YYNGEE. The CDR3 consists of 15 residues. The CDR3 loop reads CASSVSGQNFEKLFF. DNA of the CDR3: TGTGCCAGCAGCGTATCGGGGCAGAACTTTGAAAAACTGTTTTTT.

This clone has more than one count but fewer than ten. The chain carries TRBV28 and TRBJ1-5; TRBD1 matches 9 bases. With V trimmed by 6 bases and J by 4 bases, 10 bases remained unmatched. This CDR3 spans 16 amino acids. Germline CDR1 and CDR2: MDHEN and SYDVKM. CDR3 protein: CASSSRTTGGNQPQHF. The DNA for the CDR3 is TGTGCCAGCAGCAGCCGTACGACAGGGGGGAATCAGCCCCAGCATTTT.

The chain couples TRBV6-5 to TRBJ2-7; TRBD2 is a possible D gene (5 bases). V was cut by 4 bases and J by 0 bases, with 10 bases left in between. Germline V gene data show CDR1 as MNHEY and CDR2 as SVGAGI. The CDR3 sequence is 14 residues long. In DNA, the CDR3 is TGTGCCAGCAGTTCGAGCGGAGTCTCCTACGAGCAGTACTTC. It specifies CASSSSGVSYEQYF.

This clone was seen only a few times. The chain uses TRBV15 and TRBJ1-1; D unclear. Germline-derived CDR1 and CDR2 are LNHNV and YYDKDF (reference sequence). This CDR3 has 13 residues. V lost 0 bases and J 7 bases, leaving 9 bases between the germline ends. As DNA, the CDR3 is TGTGCCACCAGCAGAGAAGGTCGGGATGAAGCTTTCTTT. The encoded protein is CATSREGRDEAFF.

This clone was seen a handful of times. The chain couples TRBV2 to TRBJ1-2; 8 bases are shared with TRBD1. The CDR3 contains 14 residues. The V gene's germline CDR1 is SNHLY and CDR2 FYNNEI. The J segment lost 2 bases and the V segment lost 5 bases, leaving 4 bases of the junction unmatched. The CDR3 bases are TGTGCCAGCAGTACCGGGACAGGCAACTATGGCTACACCTTC. It codes for CASSTGTGNYGYTF.

This chain uses TRBV10-2 with TRBJ2-3; 8 bases agree with TRBD2. This CDR3 contains 16 residues. The V segment lost 6 bases and the J segment 3 bases; nucleotides outside the gene matches: 11. Looked up from germline, CDR1 is WSHSY and CDR2 is SAAADI. Written as DNA, the CDR3 is TGCGCCAGCAGAAAGGGTAGCGGGATTGGAACAGATACGCAGTATTTT. Amino acids: CASRKGSGIGTDTQYF.

V is TRBV2 and J is TRBJ2-1, with D tentatively TRBD2 (5 bases). Germline values: CDR1 SNHLY, CDR2 FYNNEI. The V end was cut by 8 bases, the J end by 5 bases, with 13 bases between. The CDR3 has 13 residues. CDR3 sequence: CASRITRDNEQFF. For the CDR3, the DNA is TGTGCCAGCCGTATTACTAGGGACAATGAGCAGTTCTTC. The full variable domain, its missing parts supplied by reference TRBV2 and TRBJ2-1, is EPEVTQTPSHQVTQMGQEVILRCVPISNHLYFYWYRQILGQKVEFLVSFYNNEISEKSEIFDDQFSVERPDGSNFTLKIRSTKLEDSAMYFCASRITRDNEQFFGPGTRLTVL.

This clone was picked up one time. The CDR3 DNA reads TGTGCCAGTAGTATCAGCCAGATATGGGAGACCCAGTACTTC. Translation: CASSISQIWETQYF. This rearrangement joins TRBV19 to TRBJ2-5; D gene unclear. Germline V gene data show CDR1 as LNHDA and CDR2 as SQIVND (reference sequence). The V and J ends lost 3 bases and 5 bases respectively, with 13 bases between them. The CDR3 spans 14 residues. Drawing the rest from reference TRBV19 and TRBJ2-5, the complete variable domain is DGGITQSPKYLFRKEGQNVTLSCEQNLNHDAMYWYRQDPGQGLRLIYYSQIVNDFQKGDIAEGYSVSREKKESFPLTVTSAQKNPTAFYLCASSISQIWETQYFGPGTRLLVL.

The chain joins TRBV6-1 to TRBJ2-5; tentatively, D is TRBD2 (6 bases). Trimming took 3 bases from V and 5 from J, leaving 19 bases between them. The CDR3 sequence is 16 residues long. CDR1 and CDR2 from the germline V gene are MNHNS and SASEGT. The CDR3 here is CASSDRGRPDSETQYF. The CDR3 DNA sequence: TGTGCCAGCAGTGATCGGGGGAGGCCCGACTCCGAGACCCAGTACTTC.

The CDR3 reads CASTESGLAGGPYYNEQFF. CDR3 nucleotides: TGTGCCAGTACCGAATCGGGACTAGCGGGAGGGCCGTACTACAATGAGCAGTTCTTC. The gene calls are TRBV19 and TRBJ2-1, with 16 nucleotides matching TRBD2. Germline CDR1 LNHDA, CDR2 SQIVND (reference sequence). V gave up 7 bases and J gave up 3 bases; unmatched junction bases: 12. This CDR3 region has 19 residues.

V gene TRBV19 combines with J gene TRBJ1-5, with D possibly TRBD1 on 5 matching bases. Germline V lookup: CDR1 LNHDA, CDR2 SQIVND (reference sequence). The V gene lost 3 bases and the J gene lost 0 bases, with 15 bases spanning the gap. The CDR3 is 17 residues long. DNA for the CDR3: TGTGCCAGTAGTATGGTAAGGGGTTCTTATAGCAATCAGCCCCAGCATTTT. It yields the protein CASSMVRGSYSNQPQHF.

The gene calls are TRBV7-2 and TRBJ2-1, with D uncertain. With 5 bases removed from V and 6 bases from J, the gap between germline ends came to 11 bases. The CDR3 length is 13 residues. Per germline, CDR1 SGHTA and CDR2 FQGNSA. CDR3 sequence reads: CASSPSSSNEQFF. DNA of the CDR3: TGTGCCAGCAGCCCGTCCTCATCCAATGAGCAGTTCTTC.

The V call is TRBV5-4, the J call TRBJ2-1; possibly TRBD2 for D (5 bases). CDR1 is SGHNT, CDR2 YYREEE, per germline (reference sequence). V shed 2 bases and J shed 4 bases, with 13 bases lying between them. This CDR3 has 15 residues. CDR3 DNA: TGTGCCAGCAGCTTTGAGGGAGTAAGGTACAATGAGCAGTTCTTC. As protein: CASSFEGVRYNEQFF.

V usage is TRBV18 and J usage is TRBJ2-5; weak D call: TRBD2 (5 bases). CDR3 size: 13 residues. Germline V gene data show CDR1 as KGHSH and CDR2 as LQKENI. Trimming shortened V by 2 bases and J by 5 bases, and 9 bases separated the two germline ends. The CDR3 sequence is CASSPTGWETQYF. CDR3 nucleotide sequence: TGTGCCAGCTCACCAACGGGGTGGGAGACCCAGTACTTC.

The genes are TRBV19 and TRBJ1-5; no clear D gene. The CDR3 totals 15 residues. Trimming cost V 3 bases and J 4 bases, with 13 bases left between them. Germline-derived CDR1 and CDR2 are LNHDA and SQIVND (reference sequence). CDR3 residues: CASSIRGLLNQPQHF. In DNA form, the CDR3 reads TGTGCCAGTAGTATCCGAGGCCTCCTAAATCAGCCCCAGCATTTT. Together with reference TRBV19 and TRBJ1-5, the CDR3 gives the full variable domain: DGGITQSPKYLFRKEGQNVTLSCEQNLNHDAMYWYRQDPGQGLRLIYYSQIVNDFQKGDIAEGYSVSREKKESFPLTVTSAQKNPTAFYLCASSIRGLLNQPQHFGDGTRLSIL.